This record looks at one T cell receptor (beta chain) sequence and its context. Sequencing was performed with immunoSEQ multiplex PCR; in TCRdb, only in-frame clones are kept and a portion is missing. The data contain around 230,000 clones, about 93% of them seen just once; the ten biggest clones take up less than 1.6%. The sample originates from a study of control samples from healthy donors and cancer patients. Sequences were obtained from blood. The origin of this receptor is a man aged 50-59 years in good health.

The CDR3 is CASNRQGTNEKLFF. The CDR3 DNA sequence: TGTGCCAGCAACCGACAGGGGACTAATGAAAAACTGTTTTTT. This chain links TRBV7-2 with TRBJ1-4; 8 nucleotides match TRBD1. CDR1 SGHTA and CDR2 FQGNSA come from the germline V gene. This CDR3 region has 14 residues. J was trimmed by 2 bases and V by 7 bases; bases with no gene match: 3.